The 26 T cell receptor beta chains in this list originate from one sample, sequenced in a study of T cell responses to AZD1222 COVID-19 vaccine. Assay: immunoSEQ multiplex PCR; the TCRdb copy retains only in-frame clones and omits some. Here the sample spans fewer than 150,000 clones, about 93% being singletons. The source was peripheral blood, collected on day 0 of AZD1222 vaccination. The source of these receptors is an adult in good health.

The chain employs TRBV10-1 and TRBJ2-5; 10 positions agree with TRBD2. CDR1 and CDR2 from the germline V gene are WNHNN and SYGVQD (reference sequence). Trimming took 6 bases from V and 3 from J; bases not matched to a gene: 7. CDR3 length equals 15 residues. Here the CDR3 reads CASSADGTSEETQYF. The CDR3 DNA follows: TGCGCCAGCAGCGCCGACGGGACTAGCGAAGAGACCCAGTACTTC.

CDR3 amino acids: CAWNRQRTGELFF. CDR3 nucleotides: TGTGCCTGGAACCGCCAGCGGACCGGGGAGCTGTTTTTT. The rearrangement joins TRBV30 to TRBJ2-2; possible D gene TRBD2, 5 bases. The CDR3 consists of 13 residues. From germline, CDR1 is GTSNPN and CDR2 SVGIG (reference sequence). With 4 bases removed from V and 5 bases from J, the gap between germline ends came to 11 bases.

The CDR3 loop is CAISEGTYEQYF. The CDR3 DNA follows: TGTGCCATCAGTGAGGGCACCTACGAGCAGTACTTC. The chain recombines TRBV10-3 with TRBJ2-7; D is uncertain. The CDR3 extends over 12 amino acids. The germline gives CDR1 ENHRY, CDR2 SYGVKD. V lost 2 bases and J 2 bases, leaving 4 bases between the germline ends.

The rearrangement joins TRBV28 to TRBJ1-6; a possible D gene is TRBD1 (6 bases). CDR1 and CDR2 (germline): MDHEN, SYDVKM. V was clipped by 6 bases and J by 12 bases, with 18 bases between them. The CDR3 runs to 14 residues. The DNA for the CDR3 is TGTGCCAGCAGCCGTTGGGGGCCCGCTGAACCCCTCCACTTT. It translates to CASSRWGPAEPLHF.

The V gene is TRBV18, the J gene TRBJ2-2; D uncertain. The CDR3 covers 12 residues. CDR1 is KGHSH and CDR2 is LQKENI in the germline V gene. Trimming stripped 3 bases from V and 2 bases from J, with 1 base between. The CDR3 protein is CASSPNTGELFF. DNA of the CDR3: TGTGCCAGCTCACCCAACACCGGGGAGCTGTTTTTT.

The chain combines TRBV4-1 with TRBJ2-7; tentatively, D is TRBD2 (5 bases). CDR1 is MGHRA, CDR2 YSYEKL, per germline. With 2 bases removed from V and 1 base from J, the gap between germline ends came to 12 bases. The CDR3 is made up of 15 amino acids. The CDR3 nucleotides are TGCGCCAGCAGCCAATACGGGATGAGTTCCTACGAGCAGTACTTC. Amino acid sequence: CASSQYGMSSYEQYF.

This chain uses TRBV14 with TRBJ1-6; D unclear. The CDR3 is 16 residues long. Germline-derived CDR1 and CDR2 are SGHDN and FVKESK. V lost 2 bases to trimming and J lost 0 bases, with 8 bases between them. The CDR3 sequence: CASSQLGSSYNSPLHF. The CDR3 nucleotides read TGTGCCAGCAGCCAATTGGGGAGCTCCTATAATTCACCCCTCCACTTT.

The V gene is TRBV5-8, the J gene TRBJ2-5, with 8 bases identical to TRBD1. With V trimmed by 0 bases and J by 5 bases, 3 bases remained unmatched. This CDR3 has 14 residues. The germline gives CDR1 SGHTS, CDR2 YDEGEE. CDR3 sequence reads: CASSLGTGRETQYF. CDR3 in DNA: TGTGCCAGCAGCTTGGGGACAGGGAGGGAGACCCAGTACTTC.

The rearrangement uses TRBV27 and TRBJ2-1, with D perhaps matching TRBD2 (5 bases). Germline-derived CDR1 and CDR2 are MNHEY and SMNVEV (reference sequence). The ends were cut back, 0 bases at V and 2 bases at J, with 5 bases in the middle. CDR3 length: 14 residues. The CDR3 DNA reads TGTGCCAGCAGTTTATCTAGCGCCTACAATGAGCAGTTCTTC. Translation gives CASSLSSAYNEQFF.

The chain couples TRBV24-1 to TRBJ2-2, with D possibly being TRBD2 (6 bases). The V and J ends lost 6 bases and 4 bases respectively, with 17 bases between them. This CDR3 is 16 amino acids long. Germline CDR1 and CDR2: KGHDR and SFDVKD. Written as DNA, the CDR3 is TGTGCCACCAGTACGGGGGATAGAGGAGGCACCGGGGAGCTGTTTTTT. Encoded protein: CATSTGDRGGTGELFF.

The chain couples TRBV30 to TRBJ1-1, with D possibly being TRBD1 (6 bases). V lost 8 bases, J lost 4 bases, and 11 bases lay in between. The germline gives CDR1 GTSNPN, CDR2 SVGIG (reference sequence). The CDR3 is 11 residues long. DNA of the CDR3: TGTGCCGGGGGGCTAGTCACTGAAGCTTTCTTT. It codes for CAGGLVTEAFF.

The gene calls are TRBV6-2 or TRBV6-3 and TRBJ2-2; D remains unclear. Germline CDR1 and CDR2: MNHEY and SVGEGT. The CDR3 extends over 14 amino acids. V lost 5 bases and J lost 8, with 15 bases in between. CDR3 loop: CASSRWQPRGELFF. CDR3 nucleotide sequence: TGTGCCAGCAGTCGGTGGCAGCCTCGGGGGGAGCTGTTTTTT.

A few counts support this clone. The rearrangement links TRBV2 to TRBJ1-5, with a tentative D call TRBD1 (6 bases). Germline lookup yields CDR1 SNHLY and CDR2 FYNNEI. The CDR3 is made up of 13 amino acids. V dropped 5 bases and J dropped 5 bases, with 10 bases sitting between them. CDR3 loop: CASSSQGDQPQHF. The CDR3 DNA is TGTGCCAGCAGTTCACAGGGTGATCAGCCCCAGCATTTT. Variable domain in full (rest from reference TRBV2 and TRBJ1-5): EPEVTQTPSHQVTQMGQEVILRCVPISNHLYFYWYRQILGQKVEFLVSFYNNEISEKSEIFDDQFSVERPDGSNFTLKIRSTKLEDSAMYFCASSSQGDQPQHFGDGTRLSIL.

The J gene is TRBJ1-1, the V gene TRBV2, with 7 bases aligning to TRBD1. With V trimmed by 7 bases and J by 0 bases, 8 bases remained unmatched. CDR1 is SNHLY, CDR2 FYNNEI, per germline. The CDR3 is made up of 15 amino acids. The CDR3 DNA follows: TGTGCCAGCATATCCCAAACAGGGGTGAACACTGAAGCTTTCTTT. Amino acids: CASISQTGVNTEAFF. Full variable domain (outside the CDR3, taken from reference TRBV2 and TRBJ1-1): EPEVTQTPSHQVTQMGQEVILRCVPISNHLYFYWYRQILGQKVEFLVSFYNNEISEKSEIFDDQFSVERPDGSNFTLKIRSTKLEDSAMYFCASISQTGVNTEAFFGQGTRLTVV.

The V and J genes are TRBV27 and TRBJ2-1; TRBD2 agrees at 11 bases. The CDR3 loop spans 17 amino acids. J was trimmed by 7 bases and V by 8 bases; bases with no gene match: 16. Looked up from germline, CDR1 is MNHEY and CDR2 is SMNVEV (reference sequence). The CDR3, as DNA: TGTGCCAGCGCTGTTCGATTAGCGGGAGGGGTCCGTAATGAGCAGTTCTTC. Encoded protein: CASAVRLAGGVRNEQFF.

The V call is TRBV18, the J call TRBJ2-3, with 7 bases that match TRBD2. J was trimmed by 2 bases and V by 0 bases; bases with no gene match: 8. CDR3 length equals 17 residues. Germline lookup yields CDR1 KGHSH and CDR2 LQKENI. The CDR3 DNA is TGTGCCAGCTCACCACCATGGGAGGGGACCACCACAGATACGCAGTATTTT. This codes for CASSPPWEGTTTDTQYF.

The CDR3 loop is CASNTGNTEAFF. The CDR3 DNA follows: TGCGCCAGCAATACAGGGAACACTGAAGCTTTCTTT. The chain employs TRBV5-1 and TRBJ1-1, with a weak D call TRBD1 (5 bases). Germline V CDR1 and CDR2: SGHRS, YFSETQ. The CDR3 has 12 residues. V dropped 6 bases and J dropped 1 base, with 7 bases sitting between them.

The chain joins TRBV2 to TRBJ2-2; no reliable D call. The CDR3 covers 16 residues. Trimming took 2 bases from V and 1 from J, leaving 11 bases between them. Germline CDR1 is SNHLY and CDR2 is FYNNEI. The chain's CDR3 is CASSELGTENTGELFF. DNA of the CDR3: TGTGCCAGCAGTGAACTCGGAACAGAGAACACCGGGGAGCTGTTTTTT.

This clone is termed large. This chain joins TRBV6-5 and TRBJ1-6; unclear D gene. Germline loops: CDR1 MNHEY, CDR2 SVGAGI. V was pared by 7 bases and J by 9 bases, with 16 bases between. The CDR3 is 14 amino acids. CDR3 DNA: TGTGCCAGCACCGAAGGGTCGATTTTTTCACCCCTCCACTTT. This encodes CASTEGSIFSPLHF.

The CDR3: CASSSTGRNTEAFF. The CDR3 nucleotides are TGTGCCAGCAGCTCGACTGGGAGGAACACTGAAGCTTTCTTT. The V gene is TRBV5-6, the J gene TRBJ1-1; no firm D call. V lost 3 bases to trimming and J lost 1 base, with 10 bases between them. This CDR3 region has 14 residues. Looked up from germline, CDR1 is SGHDT and CDR2 is YYEEEE.

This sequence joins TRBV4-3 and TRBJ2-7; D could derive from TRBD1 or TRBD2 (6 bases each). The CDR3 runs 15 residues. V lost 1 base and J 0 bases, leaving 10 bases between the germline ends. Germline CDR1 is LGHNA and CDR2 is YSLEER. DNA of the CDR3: TGCGCCAGCAGCCAAGGGACGGGGGCCTCCTACGAGCAGTACTTC. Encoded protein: CASSQGTGASYEQYF.

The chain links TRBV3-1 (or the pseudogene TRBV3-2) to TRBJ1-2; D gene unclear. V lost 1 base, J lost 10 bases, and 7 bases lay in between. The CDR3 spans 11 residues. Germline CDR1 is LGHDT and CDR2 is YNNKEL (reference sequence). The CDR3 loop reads CASSQVFDYTF. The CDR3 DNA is TGTGCCAGCAGCCAAGTCTTCGACTACACCTTC.

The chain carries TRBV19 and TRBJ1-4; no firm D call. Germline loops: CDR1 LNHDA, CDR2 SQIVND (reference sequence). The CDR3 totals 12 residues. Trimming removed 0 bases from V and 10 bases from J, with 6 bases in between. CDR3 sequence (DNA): TGTGCCAGTAGTATAGACCCGGGAAAACTGTTTTTT. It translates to CASSIDPGKLFF.

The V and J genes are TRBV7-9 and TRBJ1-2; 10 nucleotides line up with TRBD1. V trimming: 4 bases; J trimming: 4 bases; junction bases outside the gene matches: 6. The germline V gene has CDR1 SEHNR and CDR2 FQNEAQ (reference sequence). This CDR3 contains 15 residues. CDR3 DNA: TGTGCCAGCAGCTCCGGACAGGGGGAGATCTATGGCTACACCTTC. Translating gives CASSSGQGEIYGYTF.

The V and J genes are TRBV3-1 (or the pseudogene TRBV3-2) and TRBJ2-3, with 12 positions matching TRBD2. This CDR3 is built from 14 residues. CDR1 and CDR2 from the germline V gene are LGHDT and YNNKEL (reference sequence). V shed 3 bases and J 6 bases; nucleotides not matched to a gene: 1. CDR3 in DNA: TGTGCCAGCAGCCAGGGGACTAGCGGGGATACGCAGTATTTT. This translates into CASSQGTSGDTQYF.

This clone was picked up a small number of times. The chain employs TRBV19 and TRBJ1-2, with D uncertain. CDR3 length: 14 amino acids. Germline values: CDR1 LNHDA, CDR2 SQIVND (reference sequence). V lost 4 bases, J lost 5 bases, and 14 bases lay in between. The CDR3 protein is CASSNPASDYGYTF. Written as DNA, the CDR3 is TGTGCCAGTAGTAATCCGGCTTCAGATTATGGCTACACCTTC.